This section outlines one TCR beta chain sequence together with its context. Vbeta (60) and Jbeta (13) primers were used in the PCR. Some clones are missing from TCRdb's copy, which holds only in-frame ones; the method was immunoSEQ multiplex PCR. Seen here are 100,000 to 150,000 clones, around 77% observed once, and the top ten hold approximately 6.3%. Germline V gene sequence: CDR1 ENHRY, CDR2 SYGVKD. V shed 6 bases and J shed 8 bases, with 19 bases lying between them. CDR3 length: 14 amino acids. The data originate from a study of cytomegalovirus exposure and HLA in healthy donors. This TCR was recovered from a man aged 18 to 29 in good health and CMV-seropositive. Source material: PBMCs. The rearrangement links TRBV10-3 to TRBJ1-2; D is undetermined. This chain's CDR3 is CAIRPTITLEGYTF. CDR3 DNA: TGTGCCATCAGACCCACTATTACATTGGAGGGCTACACCTTC.